Following are 8 T cell receptor beta chains from one sample sequenced in a study of shared clonotypes between healthy human individuals. The naive CD8 subset, CD45RO-negative cells positively selected for CCR7, excluded terminally differentiated effector memory CD45RA+ cells. Repertoires were generated with immunoSEQ multiplex PCR, while TCRdb's copy carries only in-frame clones and drops some. The sample has around 620,000 clones, 85% to 95% seen once; the top ten hold approximately 0.11%. Specimen: naive CD8+ T cells sorted from blood. These receptors were taken from a woman aged 25-40 years in good health.

The gene calls are TRBV5-6 and TRBJ2-7, with a tentative D call TRBD2 (6 bases). V was trimmed by 3 bases and J by 2 bases, leaving 12 bases between them. The CDR3 totals 14 residues. Germline-derived CDR1 and CDR2 are SGHDT and YYEEEE. The CDR3 sequence: CASSWGRGTYEQYF. DNA of the CDR3: TGTGCCAGCAGCTGGGGCCGGGGGACCTACGAGCAGTACTTC.

The chain links TRBV27 to TRBJ2-3, with TRBD2 identical over 7 bases. Germline loops: CDR1 MNHEY, CDR2 SMNVEV (reference sequence). Losses at the gene ends were 5 bases for V and 1 base for J; bases not matched to a gene: 9. The length of the CDR3 is 16 residues. The DNA for the CDR3 is TGTGCCAGCAGTCCCTACAGCGGGGTAGGCACAGATACGCAGTATTTT. It encodes CASSPYSGVGTDTQYF.

The V gene is TRBV7-8, the J gene TRBJ2-1, with TRBD2 matching 11 bases. J was trimmed by 2 bases and V by 5 bases; bases with no gene match: 5. Per the germline V gene, CDR1 is SGHVS and CDR2 is FQNEAQ. The CDR3 extends over 16 amino acids. CDR3 nucleotide sequence: TGTGCCAGCAGCCCAGGGACTAGCGGTACCTACAATGAGCAGTTCTTC. Translating gives CASSPGTSGTYNEQFF.

This chain joins TRBV2 and TRBJ2-7, with D maybe TRBD2 (5 bases). Germline V CDR1 and CDR2: SNHLY, FYNNEI. The CDR3 is 14 residues long. V lost 5 bases, J lost 6 bases, and 17 bases lay in between. CDR3 amino acids: CASSPTGKPIEQYF. CDR3 in DNA: TGTGCCAGCAGTCCCACGGGGAAGCCTATCGAGCAGTACTTC.

The rearrangement joins TRBV9 to TRBJ2-1; 9 bases are a match to TRBD2. The V gene end was trimmed by 0 bases and the J gene end by 5 bases; junction bases not matched to a gene: 3. Germline loops: CDR1 SGDLS, CDR2 YYNGEE. CDR3 length: 15 amino acids. CDR3 sequence reads: CASSVGLAGHNEQFF. The CDR3 nucleotides read TGTGCCAGCAGCGTAGGGCTAGCGGGGCACAATGAGCAGTTCTTC.

The chain combines TRBV2 with TRBJ2-6, with unresolved D. The CDR3 length is 15 residues. The germline V gene has CDR1 SNHLY and CDR2 FYNNEI. Trimming stripped 6 bases from V and 0 bases from J, with 9 bases between. The CDR3 DNA reads as TGTGCCAGCAGGGGGTCATACTCTGGGGCCAACGTCCTGACTTTC. This sequence encodes CASRGSYSGANVLTF.

As for this clone: The junction departs from the called germline gene at one end, perhaps through a read error. The chain carries TRBV10-1 and TRBJ2-3, with 12 bases aligning to TRBD2. This CDR3 is built from 15 residues. Germline CDR1 WNHNN, CDR2 SYGVQD (reference sequence). Here the CDR3 DNA reads TGCGCCAGCAGTGAGGAGACAGAGCCTCGACTAGCGGGGGATTTT. Amino acid sequence: CASSEETEPRLAGDF.

The V gene is TRBV7-2, the J gene TRBJ2-7, with 9 bases fitting TRBD2. V dropped 5 bases and J dropped 6; count of bases not matched to a gene: 5. CDR3 length equals 13 residues. In germline, CDR1 is SGHTA, CDR2 FQGNSA. The CDR3 nucleotides read TGTGCCAGCAGCCTCGGACTAGCGCTCGAGCAGTACTTC. It translates to CASSLGLALEQYF.